The 18 T cell receptor beta chains in this list originate from one sample, sequenced in a study of T cell repertoires in cytomegalovirus infection. Each CDR3 protein gets one entry after TCRdb re-called the reads with MiXCR. The sample carries roughly 230,000 distinct CDR3 sequences, approximately 15% recorded once. Sample: CD8+ T cells from PBMCs. These receptors were collected from a human donor in good health (CMV status not recorded). Some clones in this sample may be carry-over from other donors' samples.

This clonotype was picked up a small number of times. The rearrangement links TRBV6-5 to TRBJ2-6, with a weak D call TRBD1 (6 bases). Per germline, CDR1 MNHEY and CDR2 SVGAGI. This CDR3 is 19 amino acids long. V was cut by 4 bases and J by 0 bases, with 19 bases left in between. CDR3 loop: CASSLKRDKFYSGANVLTF. The CDR3 bases are TGTGCCAGCAGTTTGAAACGGGACAAGTTTTACTCTGGGGCCAACGTCCTGACTTTC.

The J gene is TRBJ2-5, the V gene TRBV2, with D uncertain. Germline V gene data show CDR1 as SNHLY and CDR2 as FYNNEI. Deletions cut 7 bases from V and 5 bases from J, with 8 bases between. This CDR3 has 11 residues. As DNA, the CDR3 is TGTGCCAGCACCCCTTTCGAGACCCAGTACTTC. As protein: CASTPFETQYF.

This clonotype was seen at least ten times. The chain uses TRBV5-1 and TRBJ2-7, with D possibly being TRBD1 (6 bases). The V end lost 4 bases, the J end lost 5 bases, and 22 bases lay between the germline ends. CDR1 and CDR2 (germline): SGHRS, YFSETQ. There are 16 residues in the CDR3. CDR3 loop: CASSPLTGRAEDEQYF. The CDR3 coding sequence is TGCGCCAGCAGCCCATTGACAGGCCGTGCGGAGGACGAGCAGTACTTC.

In its sample, this clonotype was seen many times. The J gene is TRBJ2-7, the V gene TRBV11-2; the match to TRBD1 covers 10 bases. Unmatched junction bases numbered 5, after V lost 4 bases and J lost 2 bases. Germline CDR1 SGHAT, CDR2 FQNNGV. The length of the CDR3 is 15 residues. The CDR3 coding sequence is TGTGCCAGCAGCTGGCCGGGACAGGGGACCTACGAGCAGTACTTC. It is translated as CASSWPGQGTYEQYF.

The V call is TRBV6-2 or TRBV6-3, the J call TRBJ2-7; D gene uncertain. CDR3 length: 13 amino acids. The V gene's germline CDR1 is MNHEY and CDR2 SVGEGT. Trimming stripped 2 bases from V and 5 bases from J, with 10 bases between. The CDR3 spells CASSYVLRDEQYF. CDR3 nucleotide sequence: TGTGCCAGCAGTTACGTACTAAGGGACGAGCAGTACTTC.

The chain has TRBV4-1 and TRBJ2-2, with 13 bases lining up with TRBD2. Germline assignment: CDR1 MGHRA and CDR2 YSYEKL. Unmatched junction bases numbered 9, after V lost 4 bases and J lost 7 bases. This CDR3 is built from 17 residues. The CDR3 sequence: CASSLRTSGGSGGELFF. The CDR3 DNA sequence: TGCGCCAGCAGCCTCCGGACTAGCGGGGGAAGTGGCGGGGAGCTGTTTTTT.

The chain joins TRBV20-1 to TRBJ2-7, with 9 bases that match TRBD2. Losses at the gene ends were 2 bases for V and 3 bases for J; bases not matched to a gene: 2. CDR1 DFQATT and CDR2 SNEGSKA come from the germline V gene (reference sequence). The CDR3 has 13 amino acids. The CDR3: CSARNSGGYEQYF. The DNA for the CDR3 is TGCAGTGCTAGAAATAGCGGGGGCTACGAGCAGTACTTC.

The CDR3 nucleotides read TGCGCCAGCAGCTTGACAACTAGGGGCAATGAGCAGTTCTTC. Its protein product is CASSLTTRGNEQFF. The chain has TRBV5-1 and TRBJ2-1; D is tentatively TRBD1 or TRBD2 (5 bases each). The length of the CDR3 is 14 residues. V was trimmed by 1 base and J by 6 bases, leaving 11 bases between them. Germline V gene lookup returns CDR1 SGHRS and CDR2 YFSETQ.

This clonotype showed up just a few times. The CDR3 coding sequence is TGTGCCAGCAGTTTGGGACTTGAAGCTTTCTTT. Translating it yields CASSLGLEAFF. The chain carries TRBV27 and TRBJ1-1, with a tentative D call TRBD1 (5 bases). Germline V gene data show CDR1 as MNHEY and CDR2 as SMNVEV (reference sequence). With 3 bases removed from V and 7 bases from J, the gap between germline ends came to 6 bases. CDR3 size: 11 residues.

This CDR3 reads CSVGQGAAEAFF. The DNA for the CDR3 is TGCAGCGTTGGACAGGGGGCGGCTGAAGCTTTCTTT. This chain joins TRBV29-1 and TRBJ1-1; 10 bases align to TRBD1. The germline V gene encodes CDR1 SQVTM and CDR2 ANQGSEA. Trimming removed 4 bases from V and 6 bases from J; junction bases left unmatched: 2. CDR3 length: 12 residues.

The table lists this clonotype with many counts. This sequence joins TRBV12-3 or TRBV12-4 and TRBJ2-5, with D tentatively TRBD1 or TRBD2 (5 bases each). V shed 5 bases and J shed 7 bases, with 17 bases lying between them. The CDR3 contains 14 residues. Here the CDR3 DNA reads TGTGCCAGCAGTCTCCGGGACGGTGAACGGACCCAGTACTTC. As protein: CASSLRDGERTQYF.

This clonotype was observed a handful of times. The chain links TRBV20-1 to TRBJ1-5; weak D call: TRBD1 (6 bases). Germline CDR1 and CDR2: DFQATT and SNEGSKA (reference sequence). The CDR3 length is 17 residues. V shed 2 bases and J shed 3 bases, with 20 bases lying between them. CDR3 coding DNA: TGCAGTGCTAGACAGGGTCCCAGCGGGGGCCCCAATCAGCCCCAGCATTTT. As protein: CSARQGPSGGPNQPQHF.

There are a few counts of this clonotype. Written as DNA, the CDR3 is TGTGCCAGCAGCTCGGACAGGGGCGAATTCTCCTACGAGCAGTACTTC. Residues: CASSSDRGEFSYEQYF. V gene TRBV7-9 combines with J gene TRBJ2-7; 9 bases fit TRBD1. Germline values: CDR1 SEHNR, CDR2 FQNEAQ (reference sequence). The J segment lost 0 bases and the V segment lost 4 bases, leaving 7 bases of the junction unmatched. The CDR3 is made up of 16 amino acids.

This clonotype has at least ten counts. The CDR3 here is CASSFGPNSPLHF. DNA of the CDR3: TGTGCCAGCAGCTTCGGACCGAATTCACCCCTCCACTTT. The chain combines TRBV7-6 with TRBJ1-6; D gene unclear. Germline CDR1 is SGHVS and CDR2 is FNYEAQ. V was cut by 3 bases and J by 7 bases, with 7 bases left in between. The CDR3 sequence is 13 residues long.

This clonotype was counted many times. The chain links TRBV14 to TRBJ2-2, with 8 nucleotides matching TRBD1. The germline V gene has CDR1 SGHDN and CDR2 FVKESK. V was clipped by 2 bases and J by 2 bases; unmatched bases: 4. The CDR3 consists of 16 residues. CDR3 residues: CASSQKGTGNTGELFF. In DNA, the CDR3 is TGTGCCAGCAGCCAAAAGGGGACAGGAAACACCGGGGAGCTGTTTTTT.

The chain joins TRBV7-2 to TRBJ1-2, with 9 positions matching TRBD1. V trimming: 5 bases; J trimming: 8 bases; junction bases outside the gene matches: 12. CDR3 size: 15 residues. The germline V gene encodes CDR1 SGHTA and CDR2 FQGNSA. The CDR3 sequence: CASSISQTGGEGYTF. Written as DNA, the CDR3 is TGTGCCAGCAGCATAAGTCAGACAGGGGGGGAGGGCTACACCTTC.

This chain joins TRBV28 and TRBJ2-2; 8 positions match TRBD1. This CDR3 spans 15 amino acids. With V trimmed by 5 bases and J by 3 bases, 5 bases remained unmatched. Looked up from germline, CDR1 is MDHEN and CDR2 is SYDVKM. This CDR3 reads CASSAYRGDTGELFF. CDR3 DNA: TGTGCCAGCAGTGCCTACAGGGGGGACACCGGGGAGCTGTTTTTT.

This clonotype was observed a handful of times. V is TRBV13 and J is TRBJ2-6, with 11 positions matching TRBD1. V shed 5 bases, J shed 3 bases, and the junction held 3 bases outside the gene matches. The CDR3 has 16 amino acids. CDR1 and CDR2 (germline): PRHDT, FYEKMQ (reference sequence). CDR3 nucleotide sequence: TGTGCCAGCAGCGGACAGGGGGCGCTTGGGGCCAACGTCCTGACTTTC. Residues: CASSGQGALGANVLTF. Based on the CDR3 plus reference TRBV13 and TRBJ2-6, the full variable domain is AAGVIQSPRHLIKEKRETATLKCYPIPRHDTVYWYQQGPGQDPQFLISFYEKMQSDKGSIPDRFSAQQFSDYHSELNMSSLELGDSALYFCASSGQGALGANVLTFGAGSRLTVL.